A selection of T cell receptor beta chains follows, all from one sample in a study of shared clonotypes between healthy human individuals. Sequenced by immunoSEQ multiplex PCR; TCRdb stores in-frame clones only, minus some. The table includes 2,500,000 or so clones, roughly 93% detected once. Material: naive CD4+ T cells from PBMCs. These receptors all stem from a man between 18 and 29 years old in good health. Some clones in this sample may be carry-over from other donors' samples. The conserved cysteine and the conserved F or W are not part of the CDR3 here. The D gene is left open where the match is weak. Clone size appears in some rows only: once, few, many, or a class for an expanded clone.

>TRBJ1-2|TRBV2|-|-
ASSGQINYGYT
>TRBJ1-1|TRBV28|-|-
ASSSGGPARGTEAF
>TRBJ1-1|TRBV6-1|-|-
ASSEDSRGGTEAF
>TRBJ1-2|TRBV28|-|-
ASSLLDSTNYGYT
>TRBJ1-2|TRBV2|-|-
ASIFLTSPNGYT
>TRBJ2-7|TRBV7-2|-|-
ASSLGLASSYEQY
>TRBJ1-2|TRBV19|-|-
ASSRDGYGYT
>TRBJ2-3|TRBV9|-|-
ASSVVGTHTDTQY
>TRBJ2-1|TRBV2|TRBD2|once
ASVSGNSYNEQF
>TRBJ2-6|TRBV5-6|-|-
ASSFVGTGANVLT
>TRBJ2-5|TRBV5-1|-|-
ASSLEGSQETQY
>TRBJ2-7|TRBV19|TRBD2|-
ASSNQAGKYEQY
>TRBJ2-6|TRBV28|TRBD2|-
ASTRTSGYSGANVLT
>TRBJ2-1|TRBV7-6|-|-
ASSLVPGSGNEQF
>TRBJ1-5|TRBV18|-|once
ASSQAGPGSNQPQH
>TRBJ2-2|TRBV28|-|-
ASNYQGPNTGELF
>TRBJ1-2|TRBV10-3|-|-
AISEFGPGDNYGYT
>TRBJ1-2|TRBV18|TRBD1|-
ASSPEVQGAVGLRGYT
>TRBJ1-4|TRBV2|TRBD1|-
ASSVDRGNEKLF
>TRBJ1-1|TRBV23-1|-|-
ASSRPSDSHREAF
>TRBJ2-6|TRBV5-6|-|-
ASSLALGAGANVLT
>TRBJ2-1|TRBV5-1|TRBD2|-
ASSLDGLVIGEQF